This T cell receptor beta chain was sequenced during a study of CD8+ T cells in alopecia areata. Background on the study: Each of the treated patients was given oral tofacitinib, 5 to 10 mg twice daily, for moderate-to-severe alopecia areata. Dosing spanned 6 to 18 months on tofacitinib, then 6 months off drug.

With respect to this clone: Its antigen is as yet unknown.

CDR3 length: 12 amino acids. Germline V gene sequence: CDR1 SGHRS, CDR2 YFSETQ. V was clipped by 1 base and J by 4 bases, with 4 bases between them. Points from the study as a whole: Researchers reported that TCR sharing among patients proved less clear than in mice, possibly HLA-linked.

Lesional scalp tissue (obtained by punch biopsy) and peripheral blood were collected from alopecia areata patients. The authors extracted RNA and reverse transcribed it into cDNA as the sequencing template. Here immunoSEQ multiplex PCR was the method, and the copy in TCRdb shows in-frame clones only, minus some. The sample consists of 7,000 or so clones, 64% of them appearing once. The chain combines TRBV5-1 with TRBJ2-3, with D hard to call. The source was skin, collected at week 0. The TCR originated in a human donor with alopecia areata. The CDR3 region has the DNA TGCGCCAGCAGCTTGCGGCCAGATACGCAGTATTTT. Protein: CASSLRPDTQYF. The whole variable domain, remainder taken from reference TRBV5-1 and TRBJ2-3, is KAGVTQTPRYLIKTRGQQVTLSCSPISGHRSVSWYQQTPGQGLQFLFEYFSETQRNKGNFPGRFSGRQFSNSRSEMNVSTLELGDSALYLCASSLRPDTQYFGPGTRLTVL.